This T cell receptor (beta chain) was identified during a study of molecular identifiers for immune sequencing clone quantification. It was with previously described methods and listed TCR primers that bulk TCR libraries were made. TCRdb re-called the PCR reads with MiXCR, one entry per CDR3 protein. The sample has about 630,000 distinct CDR3 sequences; 25% are singletons. The receptor's source is a human donor in good health. Some libraries in this study had Jurkat cell RNA spiked in. Sequencing used naive CD8+ T cells from blood, with Jurkat cell RNA spiked in. Subset here: FACS-sorted CD8+CD4-CCR7+CD45RA+ naive T cells.

CDR3 DNA: TGTGCCAGCAGCCAAGTTGGGGGACCAAGCACAGATACGCAGCATTTT. The encoded protein is CASSQVGGPSTDTQHF. The J gene is TRBJ2-3, the V gene TRBV3-1; perhaps TRBD1 as D (5 bases). The J call is uncertain, as TRBJ1-5 better fits the DNA end. Germline V gene data show CDR1 as LGHDT and CDR2 as YNNKEL (reference sequence). There are 16 residues in the CDR3.